Below are 32 T cell receptor beta chains sequenced from a single sample in a study of blood T cells in healthy people across ages. PCR was performed a second time for roughly 7 to 12 cycles using a sample-barcoded 5' primer and a J-beta primer mix. One entry per CDR3 protein, called by TCRdb with MiXCR from the 5' RACE reads. Found here are about 780,000 distinct CDR3 sequences, 55% to 65% of them singletons; the top ten hold approximately 30%. Sequences were obtained from blood. All receptors derive from a man aged 25 to 40 in good health.

This clonotype has more than one count but fewer than ten. The chain employs TRBV25-1 and TRBJ2-7, with 13 bases that match TRBD2. Matching the DNA end better, TRBJ2-5 makes the J call doubtful. The CDR3 has 15 amino acids. In germline, CDR1 is MGHDK, CDR2 SYGVNS. The CDR3 reads CASWGTSGDQETQYF. In DNA form, the CDR3 reads TGTGCCAGCTGGGGGACTAGCGGGGATCAAGAGACCCAGTACTTC.

The chain recombines TRBV4-2 with TRBJ2-7, with a weak D call TRBD1 (6 bases). The CDR3 totals 13 residues. The germline CDR1 and CDR2 sequences are LGHNA and YNFKEQ. V was trimmed by 2 bases and J by 5 bases, leaving 10 bases between them. CDR3 amino acids: CASSQQQGHEQYF. CDR3 sequence (DNA): TGTGCCAGCAGCCAACAACAGGGCCACGAGCAGTACTTC.

The chain recombines TRBV7-2 with TRBJ2-2; the D gene is possibly TRBD2 (5 bases). The CDR3 has 15 amino acids. CDR1 and CDR2 (germline): SGHTA, FQGNSA. V lost 6 bases to trimming and J lost 4 bases, with 15 bases between them. CDR3 residues: CASSATNYLTGELFF. As DNA, the CDR3 is TGTGCCAGCAGTGCGACTAATTATCTCACCGGGGAGCTGTTTTTT. Using reference TRBV7-2 and TRBJ2-2 for the parts outside the CDR3, the full variable domain is GAGVSQSPSNKVTEKGKDVELRCDPISGHTALYWYRQSLGQGLEFLIYFQGNSAPDKSGLPSDRFSAERTGGSVSTLTIQRTQQEDSAVYLCASSATNYLTGELFFGEGSRLTVL.

V and J are TRBV10-2 and TRBJ2-7; 10 nucleotides align to TRBD2. The CDR3 is 15 amino acids. Germline assignment: CDR1 WSHSY and CDR2 SAAADI. With V trimmed by 6 bases and J by 3 bases, 8 bases remained unmatched. CDR3 bases: TGCGCCAGCAGATACTTAGCGGGGGGTTTCTACGAGCAGTACTTC. Translated: CASRYLAGGFYEQYF.

This clonotype has a handful of counts. The chain couples TRBV4-3 to TRBJ2-7, with 7 bases lining up with TRBD1. CDR1 is LGHNA and CDR2 is YSLEER in the germline V gene. This CDR3 is built from 15 residues. The V and J ends lost 2 bases and 3 bases, in that order; junction bases with no gene match: 7. CDR3 loop: CASSQTGALGYEQYF. The CDR3 nucleotides read TGCGCCAGCAGCCAAACAGGGGCCTTGGGCTACGAGCAGTACTTC.

The genes are TRBV29-1 and TRBJ2-1; 7 positions match TRBD1. The V and J ends lost 0 bases and 3 bases, in that order; junction bases with no gene match: 5. This CDR3 is 15 amino acids long. Germline CDR1 SQVTM, CDR2 ANQGSEA. The CDR3 spells CSVEEARDSYNEQFF. As DNA, the CDR3 is TGCAGCGTTGAAGAGGCTCGGGACAGCTACAATGAGCAGTTCTTC.

The chain links TRBV20-1 to TRBJ1-2, with D tentatively TRBD1 (6 bases). CDR3 length: 14 residues. From germline, CDR1 is DFQATT and CDR2 SNEGSKA (reference sequence). The V and J ends lost 1 base and 2 bases respectively, with 11 bases between them. CDR3 amino acids: CSARVHRVNYGYTF. CDR3 sequence (DNA): TGCAGTGCTAGAGTGCACAGGGTAAACTATGGCTACACCTTC.

The J gene is TRBJ2-7, the V gene TRBV20-1; D remains ambiguous. This CDR3 spans 13 amino acids. The germline V gene has CDR1 DFQATT and CDR2 SNEGSKA (reference sequence). Trimming took 4 bases from V and 0 from J, leaving 10 bases between them. For the CDR3, the DNA is TGCAGTGCTACGGGCCGATTCTCCTACGAGCAGTACTTC. Translation: CSATGRFSYEQYF.

This rearrangement joins TRBV7-2 to TRBJ2-5; tentatively, D is TRBD1 (6 bases). In germline, CDR1 is SGHTA, CDR2 FQGNSA. V lost 5 bases to trimming and J lost 4 bases, with 14 bases between them. The CDR3 is 14 residues long. The CDR3 here is CASSTRDRSETQYF. The CDR3 DNA reads TGTGCCAGCAGCACCCGAGACAGGTCAGAGACCCAGTACTTC. The full variable domain, completed using reference TRBV7-2 and TRBJ2-5, is GAGVSQSPSNKVTEKGKDVELRCDPISGHTALYWYRQSLGQGLEFLIYFQGNSAPDKSGLPSDRFSAERTGGSVSTLTIQRTQQEDSAVYLCASSTRDRSETQYFGPGTRLLVL.

V usage is TRBV4-2 and J usage is TRBJ1-6, with D hard to call. Germline CDR1 reads LGHNA; CDR2 reads YNFKEQ. The CDR3 spans 17 residues. Trimming cost V 1 base and J 0 bases, with 10 bases left between them. The CDR3, as DNA: TGTGCCAGCAGCCAAGGGATGGGGAGCTCCTATAATTCACCCCTCCACTTT. It specifies CASSQGMGSSYNSPLHF.

The J gene is TRBJ2-4, the V gene TRBV4-3, with 10 nucleotides matching TRBD2. The DNA end lines up better with TRBJ2-7; the J call may be wrong. There are 15 residues in the CDR3. Germline lookup yields CDR1 LGHNA and CDR2 YSLEER. CDR3 sequence reads: CASSQSGGASYEQYF. CDR3 sequence (DNA): TGCGCCAGCAGCCAAAGCGGGGGGGCTTCCTACGAGCAGTACTTC.

This clonotype was observed a handful of times. The J gene is TRBJ2-7, the V gene TRBV29-1; no reliable D call. CDR1 is SQVTM, CDR2 ANQGSEA, per germline. The CDR3 runs to 13 residues. Deletions cut 4 bases from V and 6 bases from J, with 16 bases between. CDR3 bases: TGCAGCGTTGCGAGTACAGCCTACACCGAGCAGTACTTC. It yields the protein CSVASTAYTEQYF.

This chain joins TRBV20-1 and TRBJ2-3; TRBD2 might be the D (6 bases). The CDR3 spans 11 residues. Germline-derived CDR1 and CDR2 are DFQATT and SNEGSKA (reference sequence). The V gene lost 6 bases and the J gene lost 5 bases, with 9 bases spanning the gap. This CDR3 is CSAGGKDTQYF. Here the CDR3 DNA reads TGCAGTGCCGGAGGGAAAGATACGCAGTATTTT.

The chain links TRBV5-1 to TRBJ2-4; TRBD1 matches 7 bases. The tail of the sequence fits TRBJ2-7 better, so the J call may be wrong. CDR3 length: 17 amino acids. Germline V gives CDR1 SGHRS, CDR2 YFSETQ. Written as DNA, the CDR3 is TGCGCCAGCAGCTTCGACAGGGTCGGCCCCGGGAACTACGAGCAGTACTTC. Protein product: CASSFDRVGPGNYEQYF.

The chain recombines TRBV20-1 with TRBJ1-4; D call uncertain. With 6 bases removed from V and 10 bases from J, the gap between germline ends came to 12 bases. The CDR3 extends over 11 amino acids. Germline loops: CDR1 DFQATT, CDR2 SNEGSKA (reference sequence). As DNA, the CDR3 is TGCAGTGCCTTTGAAACGTCAAAACTGTTTTTT. This codes for CSAFETSKLFF.

The rearrangement joins TRBV21-1 to TRBJ2-7; no check of the table's D call, TRBD2, against the DNA was made. TRBV21-1 is described as a pseudogene. The CDR3 is 19 residues long. The CDR3 DNA follows: TGTGCCAGCAGCAAAGGCGTCGCTAGCGGGGGGGAGAGCTCCTACGAGCAGTACTTC. It translates to CASSKGVASGGESSYEQYF.

V is TRBV6-5 and J is TRBJ1-3; D unresolved. V was cut by 7 bases and J by 4 bases, with 11 bases left in between. The CDR3 has 13 amino acids. CDR1 MNHEY and CDR2 SVGAGI come from the germline V gene. The CDR3: CASTGVRGNTIYF. As DNA, the CDR3 is TGTGCCAGCACCGGGGTGAGGGGAAACACCATATATTTT.

This clonotype was recorded a few times. This chain connects TRBV11-2 to TRBJ2-5, with 10 nucleotides matching TRBD2. Germline-derived CDR1 and CDR2 are SGHAT and FQNNGV. Losses at the gene ends were 5 bases for V and 0 bases for J; bases not matched to a gene: 9. The CDR3 covers 17 residues. Written as DNA, the CDR3 is TGTGCCAGCAGCAAACTAGCGGGGAGCCCGTACCAAGAGACCCAGTACTTC. Protein sequence: CASSKLAGSPYQETQYF.

This chain joins TRBV12-3 or TRBV12-4 and TRBJ1-2; 7 nucleotides agree with TRBD1. CDR3 length: 14 amino acids. V shed 5 bases, J shed 3 bases, and the junction held 6 bases outside the gene matches. The CDR3 DNA reads TGTGCCAGCAGTCCCAGACAGGGTCACTATGGCTACACCTTC. Protein sequence: CASSPRQGHYGYTF.

The chain recombines TRBV3-1 with TRBJ2-7; 8 nucleotides line up with TRBD1. Germline lookup yields CDR1 LGHDT and CDR2 YNNKEL (reference sequence). V lost 0 bases to trimming and J lost 11 bases; unmatched junction nucleotides: 6. CDR3 length equals 13 residues. The CDR3 DNA is TGTGCCAGCAGCCAAGATCGGACAGGGAAGGAGTACTTC. Translation: CASSQDRTGKEYF.

The V call is TRBV5-5, the J call TRBJ2-7; 7 positions agree with TRBD1. Per the germline V gene, CDR1 is SGHKS and CDR2 is YYEKEE (reference sequence). The J segment lost 4 bases and the V segment lost 4 bases, leaving 11 bases of the junction unmatched. The CDR3 is 15 amino acids. The DNA for the CDR3 is TGTGCCAGCAGCCTCCTGAAGGGGGCCGGTTACGAGCAGTACTTC. Encoded protein: CASSLLKGAGYEQYF.

Turning to this clonotype: One end of the junction varies from germline; a read error may be responsible. The gene calls are TRBV15 and TRBJ2-4; TRBD1 might be the D (6 bases). The DNA end is a closer match to TRBJ2-7, so the J assignment may be wrong. Germline-derived CDR1 and CDR2 are LNHNV and YYDKDF (reference sequence). The CDR3 spans 16 residues. The CDR3, as DNA: TGCGCCACCAGCATACAAATAGGGGGATCCCAGGGCGAGCAGTACTTC. It is translated as CATSIQIGGSQGEQYF.

The rearrangement uses TRBV7-3 and TRBJ2-1, with 10 bases that match TRBD1. Germline V lookup: CDR1 SGHTA, CDR2 FQGTGA. This CDR3 comprises 17 residues. With 1 base clipped from V and 5 bases from J, the junction kept 8 bases outside the gene matches. The chain's CDR3 is CASSLRIGTGADNEQFF. The CDR3 nucleotides are TGTGCCAGCAGCTTAAGAATAGGGACAGGGGCAGACAATGAGCAGTTCTTC. The entire variable domain, with the rest obtained from reference TRBV7-3 and TRBJ2-1, is as follows: GAGVSQTPSNKVTEKGKYVELRCDPISGHTALYWYRQSLGQGPEFLIYFQGTGAADDSGLPNDRFFAVRPEGSVSTLKIQRTERGDSAVYLCASSLRIGTGADNEQFFGPGTRLTVL.

The rearrangement uses TRBV7-2 and TRBJ2-7; 9 bases agree with TRBD1. The CDR3 sequence is 14 residues long. Germline V gene lookup returns CDR1 SGHTA and CDR2 FQGNSA. The junction had 11 bases not matched to a gene; V was cut back by 5 bases and J by 9 bases. CDR3 sequence (DNA): TGTGCCAGCAGCGGAGGGACAGGGCCTCTGGGGCAGTACTTC. Translation gives CASSGGTGPLGQYF.

V gene TRBV3-1 combines with J gene TRBJ1-5; D remains unclear. This CDR3 spans 13 amino acids. The germline V gene has CDR1 LGHDT and CDR2 YNNKEL (reference sequence). Trimming removed 1 base from V and 4 bases from J, with 5 bases in between. This CDR3 reads CASSQVENQPQHF. The CDR3 region has the DNA TGTGCCAGCAGCCAAGTTGAGAATCAGCCCCAGCATTTT.

This clonotype has a handful of counts. DNA of the CDR3: TGTGCCAGCAGCGTCAGGACTAGCGGGACGTACGAGCAGTACTTC. Its translation is CASSVRTSGTYEQYF. The chain combines TRBV7-2 with TRBJ2-4; 12 nucleotides agree with TRBD2. The J call is in doubt because the DNA end fits TRBJ2-7 better. Germline CDR1 SGHTA, CDR2 FQGNSA. The CDR3 is 15 amino acids.

V is TRBV20-1 and J is TRBJ2-1, with D possibly TRBD2 on 7 matching bases. This CDR3 has 19 residues. Germline CDR1 and CDR2: DFQATT and SNEGSKA (reference sequence). Trimming left V 5 bases short and J 0 bases short, with 26 bases between. CDR3 in DNA: TGCAGTGCTGGAGGGGGGAGAGCGGGGCAGTCAAGCTCCTACAATGAGCAGTTCTTC. As protein: CSAGGGRAGQSSSYNEQFF.

This chain joins TRBV12-3 or TRBV12-4 and TRBJ2-7; 10 bases align to TRBD2. The CDR3 totals 14 residues. With V trimmed by 5 bases and J by 5 bases, 6 bases remained unmatched. The CDR3 DNA sequence: TGTGCCAGCAGTCATACTAGCGGGGTTAACGAGCAGTACTTC. This codes for CASSHTSGVNEQYF.

This clonotype was seen more than once but under ten times. This chain connects TRBV12-3 or TRBV12-4 to TRBJ2-3; D not certain. The CDR3 loop spans 13 amino acids. Trimming left V 2 bases short and J 4 bases short, with 7 bases between. CDR3 in DNA: TGTGCCAGCAGTTTATCGGGTTCAGATACGCAGTATTTT. Translating gives CASSLSGSDTQYF.

The chain has TRBV18 and TRBJ2-1; D might be TRBD1 (6 bases). The CDR3 consists of 14 residues. The V gene lost 8 bases and the J gene lost 0 bases, with 11 bases spanning the gap. The germline V gene encodes CDR1 KGHSH and CDR2 LQKENI. The CDR3: CASNRELSYNEQFF. The CDR3, as DNA: TGTGCCAGCAACAGGGAACTCTCCTACAATGAGCAGTTCTTC. Supplemented by reference TRBV18 and TRBJ2-1, the full variable domain reads NAGVMQNPRHLVRRRGQEARLRCSPMKGHSHVYWYRQLPEEGLKFMVYLQKENIIDESGMPKERFSAEFPKEGPSILRIQQVVRGDSAAYFCASNRELSYNEQFFGPGTRLTVL.

This clonotype turned up a few times. The rearrangement joins TRBV5-1 to TRBJ2-7; D is ambiguous. The V end lost 3 bases, the J end lost 6 bases, and 10 bases lay between the germline ends. Per germline, CDR1 SGHRS and CDR2 YFSETQ. The CDR3 extends over 12 amino acids. The DNA for the CDR3 is TGCGCCAGCAGCTCACCCCTGGGCGAGCAGTACTTC. Its protein product is CASSSPLGEQYF.

CDR3 nucleotide sequence: TGTGCCAGCAGTTACGCCACTAGCGGGGGGCCAAGAGGATACGAGCAGTACTTC. This gives the protein CASSYATSGGPRGYEQYF. The chain recombines TRBV6-2 or TRBV6-3 with TRBJ2-4; 12 bases align to TRBD2. The J call may be faulty, since TRBJ2-7 better matches the DNA end. Per the germline V gene, CDR1 is MNHEY and CDR2 is SVGEGT. CDR3 length: 18 amino acids.